These 9 T cell receptor beta chains share one sample of origin, sequenced in a study of shared clonotypes between healthy human individuals. CD8 cells classed as naive were CD45RO-negative and positively selected for CCR7, excluding terminally differentiated effector memory CD45RA+ cells. Sequencing used immunoSEQ multiplex PCR; TCRdb keeps in-frame clones, though not all of them. The profile covers about 2 million clones, with approximately 94% appearing a single time and approximately 1.2% taken by the ten largest. The sample consisted of naive CD8+ T cells sorted from blood. Receptors originate from a young man in good health.

The chain has TRBV4-1 and TRBJ2-2; the match to TRBD1 covers 7 bases. V trimming: 4 bases; J trimming: 2 bases; junction bases outside the gene matches: 1. Per the germline V gene, CDR1 is MGHRA and CDR2 is YSYEKL. The CDR3 runs to 14 residues. The CDR3 DNA sequence: TGCGCCAGCAGCCCAGGGGGAAACACCGGGGAGCTGTTTTTT. Translated: CASSPGGNTGELFF.

The chain couples TRBV2 to TRBJ1-1; the D gene is possibly TRBD1 (6 bases). Trimming stripped 4 bases from V and 5 bases from J, with 11 bases between. The V gene's germline CDR1 is SNHLY and CDR2 FYNNEI. This CDR3 spans 13 amino acids. The CDR3 DNA follows: TGTGCCAGCAGTGCAGACAGGTGGACTGAAGCTTTCTTT. This sequence encodes CASSADRWTEAFF. Together with reference TRBV2 and TRBJ1-1, the CDR3 gives the full variable domain: EPEVTQTPSHQVTQMGQEVILRCVPISNHLYFYWYRQILGQKVEFLVSFYNNEISEKSEIFDDQFSVERPDGSNFTLKIRSTKLEDSAMYFCASSADRWTEAFFGQGTRLTVV.

The genes are TRBV27 and TRBJ2-1, with D maybe TRBD1 (5 bases). V was pared by 0 bases and J by 5 bases, with 11 bases between. Germline values: CDR1 MNHEY, CDR2 SMNVEV (reference sequence). The CDR3 covers 15 residues. CDR3 nucleotides: TGTGCCAGCAGTTTATCCCAGACAGCCCACAATGAGCAGTTCTTC. Its protein is CASSLSQTAHNEQFF.

The chain has TRBV6-6 and TRBJ2-7; unclear D gene. Trimming took off 7 bases at V and 0 bases at J, with 16 bases between the two ends. This CDR3 region has 15 residues. Germline V gene lookup returns CDR1 MNHNY and CDR2 SVGAGI (reference sequence). CDR3 sequence: CASTSLDGRSYEQYF. The CDR3 nucleotides are TGTGCCAGCACTTCATTGGACGGCCGCTCCTACGAGCAGTACTTC.

The chain links TRBV28 to TRBJ2-1; D is perhaps TRBD2 (6 bases). Trimming removed 2 bases at V and 12 bases at J, with 17 bases between. The CDR3 is 14 residues long. CDR1 is MDHEN and CDR2 is SYDVKM in the germline V gene. The CDR3 spells CASSLRGLSLGQFF. In DNA form, the CDR3 reads TGTGCCAGCAGTTTAAGGGGACTGTCTTTAGGGCAGTTCTTC.

J is TRBJ2-7 and V is TRBV27; D may be TRBD2 (6 bases). Germline-derived CDR1 and CDR2 are MNHEY and SMNVEV (reference sequence). Trimming stripped 2 bases from V and 3 bases from J, with 11 bases between. The CDR3 spans 14 residues. The CDR3 bases are TGTGCCAGCAGTTTAGCGGGGTTGGACTACGAGCAGTACTTC. Translation: CASSLAGLDYEQYF.

As DNA, the CDR3 is TGTGCCAGCAGTTTATCGATATCGGAGTTCTACGAGCAGTACTTC. The encoded protein is CASSLSISEFYEQYF. The chain joins TRBV27 to TRBJ2-7; D uncertain. V dropped 0 bases and J dropped 3 bases, with 12 bases sitting between them. This CDR3 has 15 amino acids. Per germline, CDR1 MNHEY and CDR2 SMNVEV (reference sequence).

The genes are TRBV2 and TRBJ2-7, with D maybe TRBD1 (5 bases). V was clipped by 7 bases and J by 5 bases, with 18 bases between them. The CDR3 covers 14 residues. Germline loops: CDR1 SNHLY, CDR2 FYNNEI. The CDR3 DNA follows: TGTGCCAGCAATAGGGGTAGAGGCGAGAACGAGCAGTACTTC. It translates to CASNRGRGENEQYF.

This chain links TRBV5-3 with TRBJ1-5; D may be TRBD1 (6 bases). TRBV5-3 is an ORF, and what it does is uncertain. The CDR3 spans 13 residues. V was clipped by 4 bases and J by 5 bases, with 10 bases between them. CDR3 DNA sequence: TGTGCCAGAAGCGCGGGACACCATCAGCCCCAGCATTTT. Protein sequence: CARSAGHHQPQHF.